This T cell receptor beta chain came from a study of T cell responses to AZD1222 COVID-19 vaccine. Study results and limitations: Possibly, clonal diversity was underestimated; donors were largely white British and included more females. The number of AZD1222 recipients seropositive at baseline was only 6 or 7. Spike was spanned by vaccine-associated CD4 TCRs, with dominance at 160-218 and 743-854. Researchers took repertoire samples only after the peak T cell response had come.

About this clone itself: What it binds is not known.

Profiling relied on immunoSEQ multiplex PCR, and the TCRdb table lists in-frame clones only, not all of them. In the table there are 70,000 to 100,000 clones, roughly 90% of which are singletons. Germline lookup yields CDR1 SGHAT and CDR2 FQNNGV. With 2 bases removed from V and 2 bases from J, the gap between germline ends came to 1 base. This CDR3 contains 13 residues. Sequences were derived from peripheral blood, sampled 28 days after the second AZD1222 dose. The source is an adult who received the AZD1222 COVID-19 vaccine. The rearrangement joins TRBV11-2 to TRBJ1-6; D gene ambiguous. The CDR3 is CASSLPYNSPLHF. The DNA of the CDR3 is TGTGCCAGCAGCTTACCCTATAATTCACCCCTCCACTTT.